A selection of T cell receptor beta chains follows, all from one sample in a study of T cell responses to AZD1222 COVID-19 vaccine. The data were produced by immunoSEQ multiplex PCR, yet TCRdb's version contains in-frame clones alone and is incomplete. The sample shows around 150,000 clones, about 90% of them seen only once. This sample comprised peripheral blood, obtained 28 days after the second AZD1222 dose. These receptors originate from an adult who received the AZD1222 COVID-19 vaccine. Each CDR3 is given with its conserved first and last residue. D genes are given only for firm matches. Expanded clones are given a class, and other clones once, few, many or no size at all.

clone size | J gene | V gene | D gene | CDR3 DNA | CDR3 protein
once | TRBJ2-1 | TRBV9 | NA | TGTGCCAGCAGCGTCTCTCTAGTAGAGGGATCTGAGCAGTTCTTC | CASSVSLVEGSEQFF
NA | TRBJ2-2 | TRBV5-1 | NA | TGCGCCAGCAGCTCGTGGACAGATACCGGGGAGCTGTTTTTT | CASSSWTDTGELFF
NA | TRBJ2-7 | TRBV11-2 | NA | TGTGCCAGCAGCTATACGAATTCCTACGAGCAGTACTTC | CASSYTNSYEQYF
once | TRBJ2-1 | TRBV6-5 | TRBD2 | TGTGCCAGTTACCGCGGGGGGAATTACAATGAGCAGTTCTTC | CASYRGGNYNEQFF
NA | TRBJ1-2 | TRBV6-1 | NA | TGTGCCAGCAGTGAGGTAGGAAGTAACTATGGCTACACCTTC | CASSEVGSNYGYTF
NA | TRBJ1-3 | TRBV6-5 | TRBD1 | TGTGCCAGCAGTTACACGGGACAGGACTCTGGAAACACCATATATTTT | CASSYTGQDSGNTIYF
NA | TRBJ1-2 | TRBV11-2 | NA | TGTGCCAGCAGCTTAGGTCCGGCGGTGAACTATGGCTACACCTTC | CASSLGPAVNYGYTF
NA | TRBJ1-1 | TRBV6-6 | TRBD1 | TGTGCCAGCAGCCGAGGAACGGTAGGGGGCACGGGCAGGGAAGCTTTCTTT | CASSRGTVGGTGREAFF
NA | TRBJ2-7 | TRBV2 | NA | TGTGCCAGCGGAGGGGAAAGGGGGGAATACTTC | CASGGERGEYF
NA | TRBJ2-7 | TRBV3-1/TRBV3-2 | NA | TGTGCCAGCAGCCAAGGACTCTCGGAAGGCTACGAGCAGTACTTC | CASSQGLSEGYEQYF
NA | TRBJ1-2 | TRBV20-1 | NA | TGCAGTGCTGGTTATGGCTACACCTTC | CSAGYGYTF
NA | TRBJ2-3 | TRBV10-3 | TRBD1 | TGTGCCATCAGTGAGTCAAGGGGAGACAGGGGCACAGATACGCAGTATTTT | CAISESRGDRGTDTQYF
NA | TRBJ1-2 | TRBV27 | TRBD1 | TGTGCCAGCAGCCCCTGGACAGGGGGATCCTATGGCTACACCTTC | CASSPWTGGSYGYTF
NA | TRBJ1-4 | TRBV6-5 | TRBD1 | TGTGCCAGCAGTCCCCAGGGGGATCTTGAAAAACTGTTTTTT | CASSPQGDLEKLFF
NA | TRBJ1-1 | TRBV6-5 | TRBD1 | TGTGCCAGCTCTGGGACAGGGACCACTGAAGCTTTCTTT | CASSGTGTTEAFF
NA | TRBJ1-1 | TRBV7-2 | NA | TGTGCCAGCAGCTTACGGATGAACACTGAAGCTTTCTTT | CASSLRMNTEAFF
NA | TRBJ1-2 | TRBV18 | NA | TGTGCCAGCTCAGGGACTTCTTACTATGGCTACACCTTC | CASSGTSYYGYTF
NA | TRBJ2-3 | TRBV10-3 | TRBD2 | TGTGCCATCAGCGCCGGACTAGCGGGGGTAGGAGATACGCAGTATTTT | CAISAGLAGVGDTQYF
NA | TRBJ1-1 | TRBV5-6 | NA | TGTGCCAGCAGCTTGGTGGGGGCAGTGGACACTGAAGCTTTCTTT | CASSLVGAVDTEAFF
NA | TRBJ2-5 | TRBV5-1 | NA | TGCGCCAGCAGCTTGGGCTTAAGGGGAGAGACCCAGTACTTC | CASSLGLRGETQYF
NA | TRBJ1-2 | TRBV27 | NA | TGTGCCAGCAGTTTAAATCGACTGAACTATGGCTACACCTTC | CASSLNRLNYGYTF
NA | TRBJ1-1 | TRBV7-9 | TRBD1 | TGTGCCAGCAGCCCAACGACAGGGTCGTTCGTCACTGAAGCTTTCTTT | CASSPTTGSFVTEAFF
NA | TRBJ1-3 | TRBV6-5 | TRBD1 | TGTGCCAGCAGTTCCGCACGACAGGGGCCAGGAAACACCATATATTTT | CASSSARQGPGNTIYF